What follows are 25 T cell receptor beta chains derived from one specimen sequenced in a study of identical twins (dated by TCRdb to about 2016). Libraries came from 5' RACE. The instrument given in TCRdb is Illumina HiSeq 2000. TCRdb trimmed public reads at Q25 via fastp, called clones via MiXCR and kept in-frame beta chains. Rows merge per CDR3 protein into single entries with the most common DNA and genes. Present in this sample are about 550,000 distinct CDR3 sequences, more than 20% of which were seen just once. The ten largest make up around 0.48% of the sample. This sample was shared with a second study, whose subject was yellow fever vaccine responses in identical twins.

Sequencing was done on a sample of CD4+ T cells sorted from blood. The receptors originated from a woman in her late teens or twenties in good health.

The chain links TRBV6-1 to TRBJ2-5; D is undetermined. CDR1 is MNHNS and CDR2 is SASEGT in the germline V gene. The CDR3 extends over 13 amino acids. V lost 5 bases and J 1 base, leaving 8 bases between the germline ends. The CDR3 protein is CASSLLFQETQYF. CDR3 sequence (DNA): TGTGCCAGCAGTCTTCTGTTCCAAGAGACCCAGTACTTC.

This clonotype has only a few counts. J is TRBJ2-6 and V is TRBV7-2; no reliable D call. V shed 3 bases and J shed 4 bases, with 10 bases lying between them. The CDR3 is made up of 15 amino acids. Germline assignment: CDR1 SGHTA and CDR2 FQGNSA. The CDR3 here is CASSLRSGGANVLTF. CDR3 DNA sequence: TGTGCCAGCAGCTTGAGGAGTGGGGGGGCCAACGTCCTGACTTTC.

This CDR3 is CASRPTLAPETQYF. CDR3 DNA: TGTGCCAGCAGACCTACTCTAGCACCAGAGACCCAGTACTTC. The J gene is TRBJ2-5, the V gene TRBV12-3 or TRBV12-4; D might be TRBD2 (5 bases). The V gene lost 6 bases and the J gene lost 4 bases, with 15 bases spanning the gap. The CDR3 is 14 amino acids.

This clonotype was counted between two and nine times. The V call is TRBV5-1, the J call TRBJ2-7, with TRBD1 identical over 9 bases. Losses at the gene ends were 3 bases for V and 3 bases for J; bases not matched to a gene: 13. This CDR3 has 17 amino acids. Germline lookup yields CDR1 SGHRS and CDR2 YFSETQ. The CDR3 region has the DNA TGCGCCAGCAGCTACCGGGGGGCCGGGACAGGGTTCTACGAGCAGTACTTC. It encodes CASSYRGAGTGFYEQYF.

This clonotype was recorded only once. The V and J genes are TRBV2 and TRBJ2-2, with 11 bases lining up with TRBD1. The CDR3 sequence is 19 residues long. V lost 11 bases, J lost 6 bases, and 23 bases stayed unmatched. Germline CDR1 reads SNHLY; CDR2 reads FYNNEI. DNA for the CDR3: TGTGCCTGCTGTTTCAGTTTGTCGGTGGACAGGGGGCGACCCGGGGAGCTGTTTTTT. Translated, it gives CACCFSLSVDRGRPGELFF.

The rearrangement links TRBV3-1 to TRBJ2-3, with 9 bases aligning to TRBD2. The CDR3 has 16 residues. The V segment lost 2 bases and the J segment 6 bases; nucleotides outside the gene matches: 9. The germline gives CDR1 LGHDT, CDR2 YNNKEL (reference sequence). The CDR3 nucleotides are TGTGCCAGCAGCCAAAGGAGCGGGGGGTGGGCGGATACGCAGTATTTT. Translated, it gives CASSQRSGGWADTQYF.

There are a few counts of this clonotype. The chain has TRBV11-1 and TRBJ2-1; D is possibly TRBD2 (5 bases). The CDR3 runs 16 residues. Between the trimmed V and J ends, which lost 5 bases and 5 bases, there was a span of 19 bases. CDR1 and CDR2 from the germline V gene are SGHAT and FQDESV (reference sequence). CDR3 residues: CASSLRGKGVHNEQFF. The CDR3, as DNA: TGTGCCAGCAGCCTCCGAGGGAAGGGTGTCCACAATGAGCAGTTCTTC.

The chain uses TRBV20-1 and TRBJ2-1; a weak D match, TRBD2 (5 bases). Between the trimmed V and J ends, which lost 3 bases and 4 bases, there was a span of 10 bases. The CDR3 is made up of 13 amino acids. Germline values: CDR1 DFQATT, CDR2 SNEGSKA (reference sequence). In DNA, the CDR3 is TGCAGTGCTAGGGGGAGAGGGTACAATGAGCAGTTCTTC. It specifies CSARGRGYNEQFF.

This clonotype was picked up a small number of times. The chain combines TRBV15 with TRBJ2-7; D remains unclear. The CDR3 has 12 residues. Germline lookup yields CDR1 LNHNV and CDR2 YYDKDF (reference sequence). V lost 0 bases, J lost 7 bases, and 7 bases lay in between. The CDR3 DNA follows: TGTGCCACCAGCAGAGATGTGGGGGAGCAGTACTTC. Residues: CATSRDVGEQYF.

This clonotype has just a few counts. This sequence joins TRBV7-9 and TRBJ2-3; D is ambiguous. The CDR3 totals 17 residues. V was cut by 4 bases and J by 4 bases, with 21 bases left in between. Germline CDR1 is SEHNR and CDR2 is FQNEAQ (reference sequence). This CDR3 is CASSSPESGPTADTQYF. CDR3 DNA sequence: TGTGCCAGCAGCTCCCCAGAATCGGGTCCCACTGCAGATACGCAGTATTTT.

This clonotype was counted only a few times. J is TRBJ2-5 and V is TRBV5-1; 10 bases align to TRBD2. Germline CDR1 reads SGHRS; CDR2 reads YFSETQ. Unmatched junction bases numbered 8, after V lost 4 bases and J lost 2 bases. The CDR3 runs 16 residues. In nucleotides, the CDR3 is TGCGCCAGCAGCCCGCCTAGCGGGAGTGTACAAGAGACCCAGTACTTC. It is translated as CASSPPSGSVQETQYF.

This clonotype has more than one count but fewer than ten. The V call is TRBV27, the J call TRBJ2-1, with 8 bases lining up with TRBD1. CDR3 size: 17 residues. Per germline, CDR1 MNHEY and CDR2 SMNVEV (reference sequence). The V and J ends lost 5 bases and 0 bases, in that order; junction bases with no gene match: 9. The CDR3 DNA reads as TGTGCCAGCAGTCTCAGGGGGCCGGGACTCTCCTACAATGAGCAGTTCTTC. Translation gives CASSLRGPGLSYNEQFF.

V usage is TRBV11-2 and J usage is TRBJ1-1; TRBD1 agrees at 8 bases. This CDR3 is 16 amino acids long. Germline CDR1 reads SGHAT; CDR2 reads FQNNGV. Trimming cost V 6 bases and J 0 bases; bases outside gene matches: 9. The CDR3 region is CASRRQGWKVNTEAFF. The CDR3 DNA follows: TGTGCCAGCAGGCGACAGGGGTGGAAAGTGAACACTGAAGCTTTCTTT.

This clonotype was counted only a few times. V and J are TRBV6-2 or TRBV6-3 and TRBJ2-2, with TRBD2 identical over 9 bases. Germline V gene data show CDR1 as MNHEY and CDR2 as SVGEGT. CDR3 length equals 19 residues. After removal of 0 bases from V and 4 bases from J, the junction contained 12 bases not matched to a gene. The CDR3 DNA sequence: TGTGCCAGCAGTTACTCGTTGCGGGAGGGCCGTGTCGCCACCGGGGAGCTGTTTTTT. Translating gives CASSYSLREGRVATGELFF.

This chain joins TRBV12-3 or TRBV12-4 and TRBJ1-4; TRBD1 is a possible D gene (5 bases). The CDR3 has 13 residues. Between the trimmed V and J ends, which lost 4 bases and 9 bases, there was a span of 12 bases. CDR3 in amino acids: CASSYRDGKKLFF. The CDR3 bases are TGTGCCAGCAGTTACCGGGACGGAAAAAAACTGTTTTTT.

This clonotype was counted only a few times. The genes are TRBV10-3 and TRBJ1-4; D perhaps matches TRBD1 (5 bases). The CDR3 has 13 residues. Germline values: CDR1 ENHRY, CDR2 SYGVKD. The V and J ends lost 4 bases and 7 bases respectively, with 10 bases between them. CDR3 bases: TGTGCCATCAGTGCAGGGTCCGGTGAAAAACTGTTTTTT. Residues: CAISAGSGEKLFF.

Turning to this clonotype: Relative to the germline gene, one junction end is altered; a read error may explain this. The V call is TRBV24-1, the J call TRBJ2-1; the match to TRBD2 covers 13 bases. Germline assignment: CDR1 KGHDR and CDR2 SFDVKD. The CDR3 extends over 16 amino acids. CDR3 region: CATSNLGTSGTDEQFF. CDR3 nucleotides: TGTGCCACCAGTAATTTAGGGACTAGCGGGACGGATGAGCAGTTCTTC.

There are a few counts of this clonotype. V usage is TRBV28 and J usage is TRBJ1-2, with 7 bases aligning to TRBD1. CDR1 and CDR2 from the germline V gene are MDHEN and SYDVKM. J lost 3 bases, V lost 7 bases, and 11 bases had no gene match. The CDR3 has 15 amino acids. CDR3 in amino acids: CASTPRTGPHYGYTF. The CDR3 DNA reads TGTGCCAGCACCCCGAGGACAGGCCCGCACTATGGCTACACCTTC.

This clonotype has at least ten counts. V usage is TRBV12-3 or TRBV12-4 and J usage is TRBJ2-3, with D hard to call. V was clipped by 3 bases and J by 6 bases, with 4 bases between them. The CDR3 is 11 amino acids. CDR3 sequence: CASSFVDTQYF. In DNA form, the CDR3 reads TGTGCCAGCAGTTTTGTGGATACGCAGTATTTT.

This clonotype was seen only a few times. The chain uses TRBV11-1 and TRBJ1-1, with 7 nucleotides matching TRBD1. V lost 8 bases, J lost 5 bases, and 32 bases stayed unmatched. In germline, CDR1 is SGHAT, CDR2 FQDESV (reference sequence). This CDR3 has 21 amino acids. CDR3 sequence (DNA): TGTGCCAGCGAACATCCCGGACAGGAGGGTCGTCAAAAGGTAGGAGTAACTGAAGCTTTCTTT. Its translation is CASEHPGQEGRQKVGVTEAFF.

This chain uses TRBV5-1 with TRBJ2-2; the D is unclear. The V end lost 0 bases, the J end lost 4 bases, and 13 bases lay between the germline ends. This CDR3 is built from 16 residues. Germline CDR1 is SGHRS and CDR2 is YFSETQ. The CDR3 protein is CASSLAGRVSTGELFF. CDR3 DNA: TGCGCCAGCAGCTTGGCCGGTAGGGTCTCCACCGGGGAGCTGTTTTTT.

This clonotype showed up just a few times. The genes are TRBV10-3 and TRBJ2-2; no clear D gene. This CDR3 is 11 amino acids long. Germline V CDR1 and CDR2: ENHRY, SYGVKD. With 8 bases removed from V and 5 bases from J, the gap between germline ends came to 6 bases. The CDR3 DNA is TGTGCCATCGGGCAGACCGGGGAGCTGTTTTTT. Its translation: CAIGQTGELFF.

This clonotype was detected only a few times. The chain couples TRBV29-1 to TRBJ2-1; D remains ambiguous. Germline V gene data show CDR1 as SQVTM and CDR2 as ANQGSEA. Trimming stripped 7 bases from V and 0 bases from J, with 10 bases between. The CDR3 consists of 13 residues. CDR3 sequence reads: CSAVAYSYNEQFF. The CDR3 coding sequence is TGCAGCGCCGTGGCCTACTCCTACAATGAGCAGTTCTTC.

This clonotype turned up a few times. The chain joins TRBV12-3 or TRBV12-4 to TRBJ2-5; D is unclear. Trimming removed 7 bases at V and 5 bases at J, with 8 bases between. The CDR3 extends over 11 amino acids. The CDR3 DNA sequence: TGTGCCAGCACCCGAACGGAGACCCAGTACTTC. It codes for CASTRTETQYF.

CDR3 protein: CASSEADWNYEQYF. CDR3 DNA sequence: TGTGCCAGCAGTGAAGCGGACTGGAACTACGAGCAGTACTTC. This chain connects TRBV6-1 to TRBJ2-7; TRBD2 is a possible D gene (5 bases). Trimming cost V 0 bases and J 3 bases, with 9 bases left between them. CDR3 size: 14 residues. The germline V gene has CDR1 MNHNS and CDR2 SASEGT.